What follows describes a single TCR beta chain. Antigen: not known. The data originate from a study of neurological immune-mediated disorders. Study findings and constraints: Multiple sclerosis patients had less TCR clonal expansion than even healthy controls, unlike HTLV-1-associated myelopathy.

Germline assignment: CDR1 KGHSH and CDR2 LQKENI. The CDR3 extends over 18 amino acids. V lost 3 bases to trimming and J lost 2 bases; unmatched junction nucleotides: 13. Regarding time point: technical triplicate 1. The cDNA came from 5'RACE, which used 10-nucleotide random UMIs. Over 170 million TCR-beta sequences from 15-18 subjects came out of each sequencing run. A single record per CDR3 protein comes from TCRdb applying MiXCR to the 5' RACE reads. The data contain tens of thousands of distinct CDR3 sequences, roughly 13% of them seen just once; the ten biggest clones take up around 5.9%. The sample was CD4+ T cells from blood. V gene TRBV18 combines with J gene TRBJ2-3; the match to TRBD2 covers 8 bases. This sequence originates from a female donor with HTLV-1-associated myelopathy (HAM/TSP). The CDR3: CASSPEVVSSGVTDTQYF. The CDR3 bases are TGTGCCAGCTCACCGGAAGTCGTTAGTAGCGGGGTCACAGATACGCAGTATTTT.